Presented here are 26 T cell receptor beta chains from one specimen sequenced in a study of patients and donors after allogeneic stem cell transplantation (dated by TCRdb to the early 2020s). Library preparation employed RT-PCR. The instrument was a NextSeq 550. The public reads were reanalyzed by TCRdb: fastp trimming at Q25, MiXCR alignment, in-frame beta chains only. Entries that share a CDR3 protein sequence are merged under the most common genes and DNA. This sample is represented by 900,000 to 1,000,000 distinct CDR3 sequences; 15% to 20% of them were singletons. 6% of the sample comes from the top ten. The sample was blood, either unsorted or a sorted T cell fraction (not recorded which). These TCRs come from a human donor who was either an allogeneic HSCT recipient or a stem cell or donor lymphocyte infusion donor (not recorded which). It is not recorded whose cells these are; they may come from a transplant donor.

This clonotype has ten or more counts. The chain carries TRBV3-1 and TRBJ2-5; D is unclear. The germline V and J ends were trimmed by 4 bases and 5 bases, with 17 bases remaining between them. The CDR3 contains 15 residues. Germline CDR1 LGHDT, CDR2 YNNKEL (reference sequence). Here the CDR3 DNA reads TGTGCCAGCAGCCCATCGACGGGTAGCCAGGAGACCCAGTACTTC. Translation gives CASSPSTGSQETQYF.

The table lists this clonotype with a few counts. V and J are TRBV5-1 and TRBJ2-6, with 7 bases that match TRBD1. CDR3 size: 17 residues. Germline V lookup: CDR1 SGHRS, CDR2 YFSETQ. With 5 bases clipped from V and 0 bases from J, the junction kept 8 bases outside the gene matches. DNA for the CDR3: TGCGCCAGCAGTTACACAGGGGTTTACTCTGGGGCCAACGTCCTGACTTTC. It translates to CASSYTGVYSGANVLTF.

V is TRBV20-1 and J is TRBJ2-7; possible D gene TRBD2, 6 bases. Trimming stripped 4 bases from V and 2 bases from J, with 18 bases between. Germline CDR1 is DFQATT and CDR2 is SNEGSKA (reference sequence). CDR3 length equals 15 residues. The CDR3 loop reads CSAMFRGNQTYEQYF. CDR3 nucleotides: TGCAGTGCTATGTTTCGGGGGAACCAAACCTACGAGCAGTACTTC.

The rearrangement joins TRBV25-1 to TRBJ1-1; possibly TRBD1 for D (5 bases). The V end lost 4 bases, the J end lost 1 base, and 13 bases lay between the germline ends. The length of the CDR3 is 15 residues. Germline CDR1 MGHDK, CDR2 SYGVNS. CDR3 in amino acids: CASSAPGRWNTEAFF. DNA of the CDR3: TGTGCCAGCAGTGCCCCAGGGCGGTGGAACACTGAAGCTTTCTTT.

This clonotype has more than one count but fewer than ten. The V call is TRBV6-1, the J call TRBJ1-1, with D perhaps TRBD1 (5 bases). V lost 6 bases and J 3 bases, leaving 17 bases between the germline ends. Germline loops: CDR1 MNHNS, CDR2 SASEGT. The CDR3 covers 15 residues. This CDR3 reads CASSSPREGYTEAFF. Here the CDR3 DNA reads TGTGCCAGCAGCTCTCCCCGAGAGGGGTACACTGAAGCTTTCTTT.

The V gene is TRBV7-3, the J gene TRBJ2-5; D may be TRBD1 (5 bases). Trimming shortened V by 2 bases and J by 4 bases, and 11 bases separated the two germline ends. There are 14 residues in the CDR3. CDR1 is SGHTA, CDR2 FQGTGA, per germline. Written as DNA, the CDR3 is TGTGCCAGCAGCTTAGACGCCAGGGCAGAGACCCAGTACTTC. Its translation: CASSLDARAETQYF.

Only a few counts were recorded for this clonotype. The chain combines TRBV12-3 or TRBV12-4 with TRBJ2-1; no definite D call. CDR3 length equals 14 residues. Trimming shortened V by 7 bases and J by 2 bases, and 12 bases separated the two germline ends. The CDR3 region is CASTQSTAYNEQFF. As DNA, the CDR3 is TGTGCCAGCACCCAGAGCACAGCCTACAATGAGCAGTTCTTC.

This clonotype was detected ten times or more. The chain joins TRBV7-2 to TRBJ1-3; D possibly corresponds to TRBD1 (5 bases). The germline V gene has CDR1 SGHTA and CDR2 FQGNSA. The CDR3 consists of 14 residues. Trimming pared 5 bases from V and 8 bases from J, leaving 16 bases between. Here the CDR3 DNA reads TGTGCCAGCAGCGAATGGGACGGGGAAGACACCATATATTTT. Translation gives CASSEWDGEDTIYF.

The CDR3 nucleotides read TGCAGTGCTAGGATCGAGGACAGGGCCTACGAGCAGTACTTC. Its protein is CSARIEDRAYEQYF. This chain links TRBV20-1 with TRBJ2-7; 8 bases fit TRBD1. The CDR3 extends over 14 amino acids. Trimming cost V 3 bases and J 2 bases; bases outside gene matches: 6. The germline V gene encodes CDR1 DFQATT and CDR2 SNEGSKA (reference sequence).

This clonotype was seen a few times. This rearrangement joins TRBV20-1 to TRBJ2-7, with 11 nucleotides matching TRBD2. Germline CDR1 reads DFQATT; CDR2 reads SNEGSKA (reference sequence). Germline trimming cut 3 bases from V and 2 bases from J; bases unmatched to any gene: 9. The length of the CDR3 is 16 residues. Here the CDR3 DNA reads TGCAGTGCTAGGAGACCAGGGACTAGCGGAACCTACGAGCAGTACTTC. Protein product: CSARRPGTSGTYEQYF.

This clonotype was counted between two and nine times. The chain has TRBV27 and TRBJ1-1; 7 bases fit TRBD1. The CDR3 is 16 amino acids. Germline V gene lookup returns CDR1 MNHEY and CDR2 SMNVEV (reference sequence). Trimming took 6 bases from V and 4 from J; bases not matched to a gene: 14. In nucleotides, the CDR3 is TGTGCCAGCAGGAGCCGCCCGGGACAGTTGGGCACTGAAGCTTTCTTT. Translating gives CASRSRPGQLGTEAFF.

This clonotype appeared a single time. The chain is built from TRBV15 and TRBJ2-7; possible D gene TRBD1, 5 bases. This CDR3 comprises 13 residues. The germline CDR1 and CDR2 sequences are LNHNV and YYDKDF (reference sequence). V lost 5 bases to trimming and J lost 0 bases, with 8 bases between them. In DNA, the CDR3 is TGTGCCACCAGCTCGACAGACTCCTACGAGCAGTACTTC. It yields the protein CATSSTDSYEQYF.

The table lists this clonotype with a few counts. The chain carries TRBV5-1 and TRBJ2-3; 14 bases are a match to TRBD2. The CDR3 is 18 residues long. Germline CDR1 and CDR2: SGHRS and YFSETQ. V lost 7 bases to trimming and J lost 1 base; unmatched junction nucleotides: 11. The CDR3 reads CASLDGTSGSLGTDTQYF. The CDR3 DNA reads TGCGCCAGCCTCGACGGGACTAGCGGGAGCCTTGGCACAGATACGCAGTATTTT.

This clonotype was counted many times. A read error may produce the germline difference seen at one junction end. The V gene is TRBV5-1, the J gene TRBJ2-7; TRBD2 might be the D (5 bases). The CDR3 is made up of 14 amino acids. Germline V gene sequence: CDR1 SGHRS, CDR2 YFSETQ. CDR3 protein: CASSLEGRSYEQYF. In DNA form, the CDR3 reads TGTGCCAGCAGCTTAGAGGGCCGCTCCTACGAGCAGTACTTC.

Only a few counts were recorded for this clonotype. The chain links TRBV11-2 to TRBJ1-2; no firm D call. The length of the CDR3 is 13 residues. V lost 7 bases to trimming and J lost 4 bases, with 13 bases between them. Germline CDR1 SGHAT, CDR2 FQNNGV. CDR3 sequence reads: CASKFDGTYGYTF. The CDR3 DNA reads TGTGCCAGCAAATTCGACGGAACCTATGGCTACACCTTC.

This clonotype was detected only a few times. The rearrangement uses TRBV9 and TRBJ2-7; D is ambiguous. Per the germline V gene, CDR1 is SGDLS and CDR2 is YYNGEE. This CDR3 region has 14 residues. V was cut by 4 bases and J by 8 bases, with 19 bases left in between. The CDR3 DNA reads as TGTGCCAGCAGCCCCACTAACTGGGCAGATAAGCAGTACTTC. Amino acids: CASSPTNWADKQYF. The full variable domain, in which reference TRBV9 and TRBJ2-7 provide the parts outside the CDR3, is DSGVTQTPKHLITATGQRVTLRCSPRSGDLSVYWYQQSLDQGLQFLIQYYNGEERAKGNILERFSAQQFPDLHSELNLSSLELGDSALYFCASSPTNWADKQYFGPGTRLTVT.

The rearrangement links TRBV12-5 to TRBJ1-2, with D hard to call. Germline CDR1 LGHNT, CDR2 FRNRAP. The CDR3 covers 12 residues. Trimming stripped 1 base from V and 4 bases from J, with 4 bases between. CDR3 loop: CASGLERYGYTF. The CDR3 coding sequence is TGTGCTAGTGGTTTGGAGCGCTATGGCTACACCTTC.

This clonotype was seen a few times. The chain links TRBV29-1 to TRBJ2-5, with TRBD1 matching 7 bases. This CDR3 spans 14 amino acids. V shed 5 bases, J shed 5 bases, and the junction held 11 bases outside the gene matches. Germline CDR1 reads SQVTM; CDR2 reads ANQGSEA. The CDR3 region is CSVSPRQGGETQYF. DNA of the CDR3: TGCAGCGTTTCACCCCGACAGGGCGGGGAGACCCAGTACTTC.

The chain uses TRBV30 and TRBJ2-7; the D is unclear. V was pared by 0 bases and J by 2 bases, with 5 bases between. The CDR3 runs to 12 residues. Germline CDR1 reads GTSNPN; CDR2 reads SVGIG (reference sequence). DNA for the CDR3: TGTGCCTGGAGTGTAGTTCCCTACGAGCAGTACTTC. As protein: CAWSVVPYEQYF.

The V and J genes are TRBV7-9 and TRBJ1-1; possible D gene TRBD1, 6 bases. Per germline, CDR1 SEHNR and CDR2 FQNEAQ (reference sequence). CDR3 length: 15 amino acids. With 5 bases removed from V and 2 bases from J, the gap between germline ends came to 15 bases. In DNA, the CDR3 is TGTGCCAGCAGCCACAGGGCAGGAGTTAACACTGAAGCTTTCTTT. Translation: CASSHRAGVNTEAFF.

The chain employs TRBV6-1 and TRBJ2-7, with a possible D match to TRBD2 (6 bases). V gave up 3 bases and J gave up 4 bases, with 16 bases separating them. Germline CDR1 reads MNHNS; CDR2 reads SASEGT. The CDR3 has 15 amino acids. Written as DNA, the CDR3 is TGTGCCAGCAGTGACTTTGATTCTAGCGCGTACGAGCAGTACTTC. Its translation: CASSDFDSSAYEQYF.

CDR3 region: CSALTGVNEQYF. The CDR3 nucleotides are TGCAGCGCCTTGACAGGGGTCAACGAGCAGTACTTC. The chain has TRBV29-1 and TRBJ2-7; 8 bases agree with TRBD1. J was trimmed by 5 bases and V by 7 bases; bases with no gene match: 7. This CDR3 is built from 12 residues. Germline V gene data show CDR1 as SQVTM and CDR2 as ANQGSEA.

The V and J genes are TRBV12-3 or TRBV12-4 and TRBJ2-2; D uncertain. V lost 4 bases to trimming and J lost 4 bases, with 10 bases between them. This CDR3 has 14 amino acids. CDR3 protein: CASSSGHLTGELFF. The CDR3 DNA sequence: TGTGCCAGCAGTTCGGGCCACCTCACCGGGGAGCTGTTTTTT.

This clonotype was seen only a few times. The chain links TRBV4-3 to TRBJ2-7, with a tentative D call TRBD1 (5 bases). V was pared by 1 base and J by 3 bases, with 10 bases between. The CDR3 length is 14 residues. Looked up from germline, CDR1 is LGHNA and CDR2 is YSLEER. Here the CDR3 reads CASSQAQGRYEQYF. In DNA, the CDR3 is TGCGCCAGCAGCCAAGCCCAGGGTCGCTACGAGCAGTACTTC.

This sequence joins TRBV20-1 and TRBJ2-1; 16 bases are a match to TRBD2. V dropped 6 bases and J dropped 5; count of bases not matched to a gene: 10. CDR1 and CDR2 from the germline V gene are DFQATT and SNEGSKA (reference sequence). The CDR3 has 17 residues. For the CDR3, the DNA is TGCAGTGCAGGGGGGACTAGCGGGAGGGCCTTGAACAATGAGCAGTTCTTC. The encoded protein is CSAGGTSGRALNNEQFF.

The chain links TRBV7-9 to TRBJ2-1, with 9 bases aligning to TRBD2. Trimming cost V 5 bases and J 7 bases; bases outside gene matches: 9. Germline-derived CDR1 and CDR2 are SEHNR and FQNEAQ (reference sequence). The CDR3 length is 15 residues. Here the CDR3 reads CASSRLAAAGNEQFF. In DNA form, the CDR3 reads TGTGCCAGCAGCCGACTAGCGGCCGCGGGGAATGAGCAGTTCTTC.